This T cell receptor beta chain was captured in a study of OX40 agonist ivuxolimab in advanced cancers. Measured with immunoSEQ multiplex PCR; TCRdb has only the in-frame clones, and not every one. The sample records under 200,000 clones, 85% to 95% being singletons. V was pared by 10 bases and J by 6 bases, with 19 bases between. CDR1 and CDR2 (germline): ENHRY, SYGVKD. CDR3 size: 14 residues. The receptor was derived from an adult with an advanced solid tumor such as melanoma, head and neck, liver or kidney cancer. This chain joins TRBV10-3 and TRBJ2-1; tentative D call: TRBD2 (6 bases). This material consisted of CD4+ or CD8+ T cells sorted from blood, taken in a trial of the OX40 agonist ivuxolimab. The CDR3 sequence is CAKSMTGLFNEQFF. CDR3 nucleotides: TGTGCCAAATCTATGACGGGACTCTTCAATGAGCAGTTCTTC.